This T cell receptor beta chain was profiled in a study of T cell responses to AZD1222 COVID-19 vaccine. Across the study: Second-dose recipients at about 4 or about 12 weeks were treated as one pooled group.

Study results and caveats: Rises in breadth and depth of Spike-specific TCRs came after two AZD1222 doses. In a largely white British group with more females than males, clonal diversity was possibly underestimated. Recipients of AZD1222 seropositive at baseline numbered only 5 to 7.

Measured with immunoSEQ multiplex PCR; TCRdb has only the in-frame clones, and not every one. The sample has around 100,000 clones; about nine tenths are singletons. V lost 6 bases to trimming and J lost 1 base, with 9 bases between them. Germline-derived CDR1 and CDR2 are SGHRS and YFSETQ. CDR3 size: 13 residues. Points on this clone: Its target is not known.

The chain employs TRBV5-1 and TRBJ2-3; D might be TRBD2 (6 bases). The TCR originated in an adult in good health. The specimen was peripheral blood, collected on day 0 of AZD1222 vaccination. The chain's CDR3 is CASNPSGTDTQYF. In nucleotides, the CDR3 is TGCGCCAGCAATCCTAGCGGCACAGATACGCAGTATTTT.